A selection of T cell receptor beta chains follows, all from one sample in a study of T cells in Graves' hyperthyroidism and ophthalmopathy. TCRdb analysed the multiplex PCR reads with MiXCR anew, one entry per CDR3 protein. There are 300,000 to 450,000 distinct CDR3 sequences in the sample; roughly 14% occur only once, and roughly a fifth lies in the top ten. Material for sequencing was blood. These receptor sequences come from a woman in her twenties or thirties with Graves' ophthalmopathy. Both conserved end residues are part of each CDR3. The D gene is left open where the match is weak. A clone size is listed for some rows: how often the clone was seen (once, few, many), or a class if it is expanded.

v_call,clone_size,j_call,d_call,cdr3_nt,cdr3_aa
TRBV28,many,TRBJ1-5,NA,TGTGCCAGCAGTTTAGAACAGGGAACCTTCGTTCAGCCCCAGCATTTT,CASSLEQGTFVQPQHF
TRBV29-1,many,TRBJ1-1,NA,TGCAGCGTTGTAAGAGGGACTGAAGCTTTCTTT,CSVVRGTEAFF
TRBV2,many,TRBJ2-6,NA,TGTGCCAGCATAAAGGGGGAAGGGGCCAACGTCCTGACTTTC,CASIKGEGANVLTF
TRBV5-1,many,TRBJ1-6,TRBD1,TGCGCCAGCAGCTTACAGGGGGCCTTCTATAATTCACCCCTCCACTTT,CASSLQGAFYNSPLHF
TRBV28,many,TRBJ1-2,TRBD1,TGTGCCAGCAGTGGACAGGTCCCTAACTATGGCTACACCTTC,CASSGQVPNYGYTF
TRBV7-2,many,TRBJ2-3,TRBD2,TGTGCCAGCACCAGTGTAGCGGGGGGAGCAGATACGCAGTATTTT,CASTSVAGGADTQYF
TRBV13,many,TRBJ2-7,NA,TGTGCCAGTCGGGCCTGGGGTCCATCGCACGAGCAGTACTTC,CASRAWGPSHEQYF
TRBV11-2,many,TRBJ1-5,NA,TGTGCCAGCAGCCCAGCCGGCAGGAGGGAGCAGCCCCAGCATTTT,CASSPAGRREQPQHF
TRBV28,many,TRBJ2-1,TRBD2,TGTGCCAGCAGTTTACTCGGGGGGGGGCGGAATGAGCAGTTCTTC,CASSLLGGGRNEQFF
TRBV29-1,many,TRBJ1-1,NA,TGCAGCGTGGGGTGGAGGGGGGCGTTTACTGAAGCTTTCTTT,CSVGWRGAFTEAFF
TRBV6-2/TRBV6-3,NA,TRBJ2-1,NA,TGTGCCAGCAGTTACTCGATAGGAGTCAATGAGCAGTTCTTC,CASSYSIGVNEQFF
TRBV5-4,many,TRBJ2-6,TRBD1,TGTGCCAGCAGCTTTCCGGGACAGGGATCCTCTGGGGCCAACGTCCTGACTTTC,CASSFPGQGSSGANVLTF
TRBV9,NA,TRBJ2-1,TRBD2,TGTGCCAGCAGCCCCAGCGGGGGGAGAGATCAACAGTTCTTC,CASSPSGGRDQQFF
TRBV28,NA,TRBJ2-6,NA,TGTGCCAGCAGCAATCTGGGGTTCGGAGGGGCCAACGTCCTGACTTTC,CASSNLGFGGANVLTF
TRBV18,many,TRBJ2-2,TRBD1,TGTGCCAGCTCACCCGGCAGGGGGCCGAACACCGGGGAGCTGTTTTTT,CASSPGRGPNTGELFF
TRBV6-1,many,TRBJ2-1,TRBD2,TGTGCCAGCAGTCGGTTAGCGGGGGAATACAATGAGCAGTTCTTC,CASSRLAGEYNEQFF
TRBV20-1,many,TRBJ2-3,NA,TGCAGTGCTAGTGATAGTGTAAGGGCGCGGGATACGCAGTATTTT,CSASDSVRARDTQYF
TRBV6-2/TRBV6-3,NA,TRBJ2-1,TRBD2,TGTGCCAGCAGTCTTAGCGGGGAGGAGTTCTTC,CASSLSGEEFF
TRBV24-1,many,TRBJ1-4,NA,TGTGCCACCAGTGATACAATCCGGGCCCAGGGTGAAAAACTGTTTTTT,CATSDTIRAQGEKLFF
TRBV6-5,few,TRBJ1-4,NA,TGTGCCAGCAGTTACGGGCAGACTAATGAAAAACTGTTTTTT,CASSYGQTNEKLFF
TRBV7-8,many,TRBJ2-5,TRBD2,TGTGCCAGCAGCTTGGCGGGGGGACGCCCTCGCCCACAAGAGACCCAGTACTTC,CASSLAGGRPRPQETQYF
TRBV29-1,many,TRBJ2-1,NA,TGCAGCGTTGCTAGTCTGTCCTACAATGAGCAGTTCTTC,CSVASLSYNEQFF
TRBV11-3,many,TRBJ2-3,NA,TGTGCCAGCAGCTCCCCCACGACGATGAGGGCACACAGATACAAGAACACAGATACGCAGTATTTT,CASSSPTTMRAHRYKNTDTQYF
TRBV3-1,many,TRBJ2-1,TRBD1,TGTGCCAGCAGCCAGTCCGGGACAGGGATCTACAATGAGCAGTTCTTC,CASSQSGTGIYNEQFF
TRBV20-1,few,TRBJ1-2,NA,TGCAGTGCTAGAGGGACAGCGCTTTACTATGGCTACACCTTC,CSARGTALYYGYTF
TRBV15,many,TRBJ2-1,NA,TGTGCCACCAGCAGAGATATGGGGGAACGAGAGCAGTTCTTC,CATSRDMGEREQFF
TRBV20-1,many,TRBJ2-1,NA,TGCAGTGCTAGGAGGGGGGACAATGAGCAGTTCTTC,CSARRGDNEQFF
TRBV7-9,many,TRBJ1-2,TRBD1,TGTGCCAGCAGCTCTGAGGACAGGGGCGGCTACACCTTC,CASSSEDRGGYTF
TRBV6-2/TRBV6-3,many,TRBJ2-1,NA,TGTGCCAGCAGCGAGTACCACAATGAGCAGTTCTTC,CASSEYHNEQFF
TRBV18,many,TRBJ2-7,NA,TGTGCCAGCTCAACACGGATTACCTACGAGCAGTACTTC,CASSTRITYEQYF
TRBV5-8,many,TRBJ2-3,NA,TGTGCCAGCAGCTTGGACAGGGCTAGCACAGATACGCAGTATTTT,CASSLDRASTDTQYF
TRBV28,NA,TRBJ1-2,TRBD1,TGTGCCAGCAGTTTAGGGACAGGGGAAGCTAACTATGGCTACACCTTC,CASSLGTGEANYGYTF
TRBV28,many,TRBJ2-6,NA,TGTGCCAGCAGTCCAGGGACTGGGGCCAACGTCCTGACTTTC,CASSPGTGANVLTF
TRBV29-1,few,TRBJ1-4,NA,TGCAGCGCTGGGGGGGCTGAAAAACTGTTTTTT,CSAGGAEKLFF
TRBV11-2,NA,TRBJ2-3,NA,TGTGCCAGCAGCTTAGGACTGGATTATTTCGCAGATACGCAGTATTTT,CASSLGLDYFADTQYF
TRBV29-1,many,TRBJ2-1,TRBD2,TGCAGCCTGACTGGTCGGACTAGCGGGGGGGCCTTATATGAGCAGTTCTTC,CSLTGRTSGGALYEQFF
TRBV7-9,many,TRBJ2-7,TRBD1,TGTGCCAGCAGCTTAGCTCTAAGGGGGCGCGCCTACGAGCAGTACTTC,CASSLALRGRAYEQYF
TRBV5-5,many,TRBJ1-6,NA,TGTGCCAGCAGCGTAGGACTGAACTATAATTCACCCCTCCACTTT,CASSVGLNYNSPLHF
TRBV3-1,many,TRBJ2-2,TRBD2,TGTGCCAGCAGCCAGACCGGACTAGCGGGCGCCACCGACACCGGGGAGCTGTTTTTT,CASSQTGLAGATDTGELFF
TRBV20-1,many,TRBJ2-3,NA,TGCAGTGCTAGATTAAGGGCAGATACGCAGTATTTT,CSARLRADTQYF
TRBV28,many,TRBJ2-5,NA,TGTGCCAGCAGTTTATCCGACCCCCCGGAGACCCAGTACTTC,CASSLSDPPETQYF
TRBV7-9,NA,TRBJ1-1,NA,TGTGCCAGTTCTCCCCTCTCCGGGACCTCGAACAACACTGAAGCTTTCTTT,CASSPLSGTSNNTEAFF
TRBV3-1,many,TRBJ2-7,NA,TGTGCCAGCAGCAACGCGGAGCGCGGGCAGTACTTC,CASSNAERGQYF
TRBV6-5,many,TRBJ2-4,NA,TGTGCCAGCAGTTACTCTCGGGGGTTTGCCAAAAACATTCAGTACTTC,CASSYSRGFAKNIQYF
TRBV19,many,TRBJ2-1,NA,TGTGCCAGTAGCCTGAACAGGGACAAAGCCTACAATGAGCAGTTCTTC,CASSLNRDKAYNEQFF
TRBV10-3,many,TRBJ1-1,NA,TGTGCCATCAGAAGGGACGGGACTTTGAACACTGAAGCTTTCTTT,CAIRRDGTLNTEAFF
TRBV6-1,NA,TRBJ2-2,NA,TGTGCCAGCGGGTACGTTGGCGCGAACACCGGGGAGCTGTTTTTT,CASGYVGANTGELFF
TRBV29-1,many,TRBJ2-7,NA,TGCAGCGTTGTCCTCGCCCGAGGCAACTACGAGCAGTACTTC,CSVVLARGNYEQYF
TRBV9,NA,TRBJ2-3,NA,TGTGCCAGCAGCGTGTCATTGAGCCCAGATACGCAGTATTTT,CASSVSLSPDTQYF
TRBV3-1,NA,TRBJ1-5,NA,TGTGCCAGCAGCCAAGGGGGGGCGGGGGCTCAGCCCCAGCATTTT,CASSQGGAGAQPQHF
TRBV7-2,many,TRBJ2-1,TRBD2,TGTGCCAGCAGCCCCCGGGCTAGCGGGGTTGATGAGCAGTTCTTC,CASSPRASGVDEQFF
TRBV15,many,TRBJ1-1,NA,TGTGCCACCAGCAGAGCGGGGAGAGGGAGATACACTGAAGCTTTCTTT,CATSRAGRGRYTEAFF